Below, one TCR beta chain is given with its context. Treatment reported: around 19 received Ad26.COV2.S at low or high dose, single or two shots; 5 received placebo; per-sample allocation not given. Day 63 following the first vaccine or placebo injection was when the samples were taken. This record belongs to a study of Ad26.COV2.S vaccination and SARS-CoV-2 variants. Germline CDR1 is ENHRY and CDR2 is SYGVKD. J was trimmed by 4 bases and V by 4 bases; bases with no gene match: 5. The CDR3 runs to 14 residues. Produced via immunoSEQ multiplex PCR; TCRdb's table is partial and in-frame only. The sample yields about 460,000 clones, roughly 87% seen once.

The chain links TRBV10-3 to TRBJ1-2; 8 bases are shared with TRBD1. The source of this sequence is a person between 18 and 65 years old who received the Ad26.COV2.S COVID-19 vaccine or a placebo. This specimen was peripheral blood, taken in a trial of Ad26.COV2.S vaccine versus placebo. The CDR3 DNA is TGTGCCATCAGTGCTCAGGGGGCCGCCTATGGCTACACCTTC. Its translation is CAISAQGAAYGYTF.